This TCR beta chain was retrieved from a study of blood T cells in healthy people across ages. Points from the study as a whole: Measured against age, TCR beta diversity per million T cells decreased in a roughly linear manner. Diversity was estimated from one million T cells, and these estimates were considered underestimates. Nothing was known about donor CMV status, and this possibly confounded expanded clonotype changes.

Germline CDR1 reads LGHDT; CDR2 reads YNNKEL (reference sequence). This CDR3 has 15 residues. This clonotype was seen a handful of times. The target antigen is unknown. Next came a second PCR, run for 7 to 11 cycles, which used a sample-barcoded 5' primer along with a J-beta primer mix. One entry per CDR3 protein, called by TCRdb with MiXCR from the 5' RACE reads. Counted here are more than 500,000 distinct CDR3 sequences, about 29% occurring once; the ten biggest clones make up over 3.5%. These sequences were also reported in another study, on T cells of mothers and their children. That paper notes: The study recruited a few healthy Caucasian mothers and their six children as donors.

The genes are TRBV3-1 and TRBJ2-5; 9 bases fit TRBD1. Gene TRBJ2-7 matches the end of the DNA better, so the J call may be wrong. The source of this sequence is a boy aged 2 to 10 in good health. The sample taken for sequencing was blood. DNA for the CDR3: TGTGCCAGCAGCCTACCGGACAGGGGCGGTGACGAGCAGTACTTC. It specifies CASSLPDRGGDEQYF.